Sequencing of this TCR beta chain was carried out in a study of blood T cell repertoires in COVID-19. About the research overall: Acute-phase and convalescent COVID-19 samples originated in the United States, Italy and Spain. T cells, B-cell-depleted T cells, or PBMCs supplied cDNA or gDNA.

With 5 bases removed from V and 8 bases from J, the gap between germline ends came to 14 bases. Germline CDR1 and CDR2: SGHRS and YFSETQ. The CDR3 length is 14 residues. Original processing notes: Estimation of nucleated cell counts was performed using reference gene primer amplification. Profiling relied on immunoSEQ multiplex PCR, and the TCRdb table lists in-frame clones only, not all of them. That table gives V, J and clone size, and the DNA gave D and trimming. The sample has hundreds of thousands of clones, about 85% seen once. The source material was peripheral blood. V and J are TRBV5-1 and TRBJ1-6, with unresolved D. The sequence was collected from a woman aged 45-65 years who had recovered from COVID-19. This CDR3 reads CASSLTSKDSPLHF. CDR3 in DNA: TGCGCCAGCAGTTTGACTAGTAAGGATTCACCCCTCCACTTT.